The 12 T cell receptor beta chains below all came from one sample that was sequenced in a study of molecular identifiers for immune sequencing clone quantification (dated by TCRdb to between 2018 and 2020). The library came from PCR. TCRdb records NextSeq 500 as the sequencer. The public reads were quality trimmed at Q25 with fastp and then assembled into clones with MiXCR by TCRdb, keeping productive beta chains. Each record represents a unique CDR3 protein, reported with the most common genes and DNA among its rows. For this sample there are nearly 650,000 distinct CDR3 sequences; around 25% appear just once. The ten top clones hold about 0.73% of the sample. Sequenced sample: naive CD8+ T cells from blood, with Jurkat cell RNA spiked in. Reading the label with the study, this specimen's cell subset or site is: FACS-sorted CD8+CD4-CCR7+CD45RA+ naive T cells. Every receptor here comes from a human donor in good health. Some libraries in this study had Jurkat cell RNA spiked in.

As DNA, the CDR3 is TGTGCCAGCAGTTTATCTCCCGCCACCCTCCGATCCTACGAGCAGTACTTC. Protein: CASSLSPATLRSYEQYF. V and J are TRBV28 and TRBJ2-7; the D is unclear. V lost 1 base and J 1 base, leaving 17 bases between the germline ends. Germline V gene sequence: CDR1 MDHEN, CDR2 SYDVKM. The CDR3 extends over 17 amino acids.

This clonotype has just a few counts. The genes are TRBV6-6 and TRBJ2-3, with 12 bases fitting TRBD1. This CDR3 spans 17 amino acids. CDR1 MNHNY and CDR2 SVGAGI come from the germline V gene (reference sequence). Germline trimming cut 4 bases from V and 2 bases from J; bases unmatched to any gene: 7. In nucleotides, the CDR3 is TGTGCCAGCAGTTCTGAGGGACAGGGGGCGTTCACAGATACGCAGTATTTT. The encoded protein is CASSSEGQGAFTDTQYF.

This clonotype was observed at least ten times. The chain recombines TRBV12-3 or TRBV12-4 with TRBJ2-7; perhaps TRBD1 as D (5 bases). The V and J ends lost 5 bases and 2 bases respectively, with 10 bases between them. The CDR3 contains 13 residues. CDR3 in amino acids: CASSRRQPYEQYF. In nucleotides, the CDR3 is TGTGCCAGCAGTCGGAGACAGCCCTACGAGCAGTACTTC.

The chain is built from TRBV7-9 and TRBJ2-3, with D possibly matching TRBD2 (6 bases). Trimming left V 6 bases short and J 6 bases short, with 16 bases between. Germline values: CDR1 SEHNR, CDR2 FQNEAQ (reference sequence). The CDR3 runs 14 residues. The CDR3 nucleotides read TGTGCCAGCAGAGACGGACTATTTTCGGATACGCAGTATTTT. It codes for CASRDGLFSDTQYF.

This clonotype has just a few counts. The chain employs TRBV30 and TRBJ2-3; tentatively, D is TRBD1 or TRBD2 (5 bases each). The CDR3 has 13 amino acids. With 0 bases removed from V and 5 bases from J, the gap between germline ends came to 9 bases. From germline, CDR1 is GTSNPN and CDR2 SVGIG (reference sequence). CDR3: CAWSVLGVDTQYF. In DNA form, the CDR3 reads TGTGCCTGGAGTGTACTAGGGGTAGATACGCAGTATTTT.

J is TRBJ2-7 and V is TRBV4-1; perhaps D is TRBD1 or TRBD2 (5 bases each). The CDR3 extends over 15 amino acids. CDR1 and CDR2 (germline): MGHRA, YSYEKL. V shed 4 bases and J shed 0 bases, with 13 bases lying between them. The CDR3 DNA sequence: TGCGCCAGCAGCCGAGTGGGGACGGGCTCCTACGAGCAGTACTTC. This gives the protein CASSRVGTGSYEQYF.

The CDR3, as DNA: TGCGCCAGCAGCCAAGTTTGGGGAATCCAAGAGACCCAGTACTTC. Translation: CASSQVWGIQETQYF. V usage is TRBV4-3 and J usage is TRBJ2-5; unclear D gene. V was shortened by 1 base and J by 1 base, with 10 bases between the two germline ends. This CDR3 has 15 amino acids. CDR1 and CDR2 from the germline V gene are LGHNA and YSLEER.

This clonotype was seen at least ten times. This chain connects TRBV20-1 to TRBJ1-1, with D unresolved. Between the trimmed V and J ends, which lost 1 base and 1 base, there was a span of 4 bases. Germline V gives CDR1 DFQATT, CDR2 SNEGSKA (reference sequence). CDR3 length: 12 amino acids. CDR3 nucleotide sequence: TGCAGTGCTAGAGGAAAGAACACTGAAGCTTTCTTT. It yields the protein CSARGKNTEAFF.

Ten or more counts support this clonotype. The CDR3 here is CASSLTTGGVDQPQHF. CDR3 nucleotides: TGTGCCAGCAGCTTAACCACAGGAGGGGTGGACCAGCCCCAGCATTTT. V and J are TRBV7-6 and TRBJ1-5; D may be TRBD1 (5 bases). This CDR3 comprises 16 residues. CDR1 is SGHVS and CDR2 is FNYEAQ in the germline V gene. V was pared by 2 bases and J by 7 bases, with 18 bases between. Supplemented by reference TRBV7-6 and TRBJ1-5, the full variable domain reads GAGVSQSPRYKVTKRGQDVALRCDPISGHVSLYWYRQALGQGPEFLTYFNYEAQQDKSGLPNDRFSAERPEGSISTLTIQRTEQRDSAMYRCASSLTTGGVDQPQHFGDGTRLSIL.

This clonotype was recorded at least ten times. The chain joins TRBV20-1 to TRBJ2-7; D gene uncertain. This CDR3 has 18 residues. V was pared by 1 base and J by 0 bases, with 22 bases between. Germline V gives CDR1 DFQATT, CDR2 SNEGSKA (reference sequence). In DNA form, the CDR3 reads TGCAGTGCTAGAGGCGGTAGCTCTGGCTACCAGCTCTCCTACGAGCAGTACTTC. The encoded protein is CSARGGSSGYQLSYEQYF.

This clonotype was picked up many times. The chain recombines TRBV5-1 with TRBJ2-7; the match to TRBD1 covers 9 bases. Germline CDR1 and CDR2: SGHRS and YFSETQ. CDR3 length: 15 residues. V shed 5 bases, J shed 3 bases, and the junction held 9 bases outside the gene matches. The CDR3 here is CASSQPDRGYYEQYF. In DNA form, the CDR3 reads TGCGCCAGCAGTCAACCTGACAGGGGGTACTACGAGCAGTACTTC.

In nucleotides, the CDR3 is TGTGCCAGCAGTGCACAAGATTCAGGACTTCCTTACTATGGCTACACCTTC. Translated, it gives CASSAQDSGLPYYGYTF. V usage is TRBV6-4 and J usage is TRBJ1-2; D is unclear. This CDR3 contains 17 residues. CDR1 is MRHNA and CDR2 is SNTAGT in the germline V gene. V dropped 4 bases and J dropped 3 bases, with 21 bases sitting between them.